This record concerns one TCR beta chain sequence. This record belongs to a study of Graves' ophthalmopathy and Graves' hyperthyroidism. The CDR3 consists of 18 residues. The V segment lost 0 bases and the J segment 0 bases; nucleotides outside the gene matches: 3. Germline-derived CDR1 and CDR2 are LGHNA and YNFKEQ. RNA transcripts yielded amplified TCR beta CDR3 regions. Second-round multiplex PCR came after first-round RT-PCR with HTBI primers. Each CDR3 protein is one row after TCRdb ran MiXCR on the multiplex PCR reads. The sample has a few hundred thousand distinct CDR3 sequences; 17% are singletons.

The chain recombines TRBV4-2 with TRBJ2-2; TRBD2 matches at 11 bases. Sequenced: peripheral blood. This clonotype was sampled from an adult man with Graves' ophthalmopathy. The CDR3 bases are TGTGCCAGCAGCCAAGAATTAGCGGGAGGGACGAACACCGGGGAGCTGTTTTTT. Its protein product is CASSQELAGGTNTGELFF.